This T cell receptor beta chain was profiled in a study of T cells in Graves' hyperthyroidism and ophthalmopathy. The table lists this clonotype with a few counts. What was amplified from RNA transcripts were TCR beta CDR3 regions. The HTBI primer set drove a first-round RT-PCR of the TCR CDR3. TCRdb used MiXCR to reprocess the multiplex PCR reads, holding one entry per CDR3 protein. Of 450,000 to 600,000 distinct CDR3 sequences listed, approximately 15% are singletons. The sequenced sample was blood. This sequence was found in a woman aged 40-49 years with Graves' hyperthyroidism.

This CDR3 is CASYDKGWNTEAFF. The CDR3 DNA follows: TGTGCCAGTTATGATAAGGGGTGGAACACTGAAGCTTTCTTT. The J gene is TRBJ1-1, the V gene TRBV19; tentative D call: TRBD1 (5 bases). Per the germline V gene, CDR1 is LNHDA and CDR2 is SQIVND (reference sequence). Trimming cost V 8 bases and J 1 base, with 14 bases left between them. This CDR3 comprises 14 residues.